Following are 5 T cell receptor beta chains from one sample sequenced in a study of CD8 T cells in ankylosing spondylitis. MiXCR, run by TCRdb on the 5' RACE reads, gives a single entry per CDR3 protein. The sample lists 270,000 or so distinct CDR3 sequences, over 15% seen once, with less than 35% in the top ten. The sequenced material came from blood, either unsorted or a sorted T cell fraction (not recorded which). The receptors come from a male donor with ankylosing spondylitis or in good health (not recorded which).

This chain uses TRBV5-5 with TRBJ2-7; D gene unclear. V lost 0 bases and J 7 bases, leaving 17 bases between the germline ends. Germline CDR1 reads SGHKS; CDR2 reads YYEKEE (reference sequence). This CDR3 spans 15 amino acids. The CDR3 sequence: CASSLGILLTREQYF. In nucleotides, the CDR3 is TGTGCCAGCAGCTTGGGCATTTTGCTGACACGGGAGCAGTACTTC.

This chain's CDR3 is CASSGTGGQETQYF. The DNA for the CDR3 is TGTGCCAGCAGCGGGACAGGGGGCCAAGAGACCCAGTACTTC. This chain links TRBV12-3 or TRBV12-4 with TRBJ2-5, with TRBD1 identical over 11 bases. CDR3 length equals 14 residues. With V trimmed by 6 bases and J by 1 base, 1 base remained unmatched.

The CDR3 sequence is CASSLSLMGSTEAFF. As DNA, the CDR3 is TGTGCCAGCAGCTTGTCTCTCATGGGGTCCACTGAAGCTTTCTTT. This rearrangement joins TRBV5-5 to TRBJ1-1; the D is unclear. CDR3 length: 15 residues. Germline V gene sequence: CDR1 SGHKS, CDR2 YYEKEE (reference sequence). V was cut by 1 base and J by 4 bases, with 14 bases left in between.

V usage is TRBV20-1 and J usage is TRBJ2-4, with 10 bases fitting TRBD2. The junction had 13 bases not matched to a gene; V was cut back by 6 bases and J by 5 bases. Germline V gene lookup returns CDR1 DFQATT and CDR2 SNEGSKA (reference sequence). The CDR3 spans 16 residues. Here the CDR3 DNA reads TGCAGTGCAAAGAAGTGGCCTAGCGGGGGAGAAAACATTCAGTACTTC. Translating gives CSAKKWPSGGENIQYF.

The chain links TRBV7-9 to TRBJ2-7; 7 nucleotides line up with TRBD1. Trimming removed 2 bases from V and 0 bases from J; junction bases left unmatched: 7. Looked up from germline, CDR1 is SEHNR and CDR2 is FQNEAQ (reference sequence). The CDR3 has 16 amino acids. CDR3 coding DNA: TGTGCCAGCAGCTTATCCGGGACAGCTTACTCCTACGAGCAGTACTTC. Translating it yields CASSLSGTAYSYEQYF.